This TCR beta chain derives from a study of blood T cell repertoires in COVID-19. V was cut by 2 bases and J by 9 bases, with 14 bases left in between. The CDR3 has 15 residues. Germline values: CDR1 MNHEY, CDR2 SVGAGI. Here immunoSEQ multiplex PCR was the method, and the copy in TCRdb shows in-frame clones only, minus some. Of around 50,000 clones in the sample, 85% to 90% were seen once. This TCR was recovered from a man in his sixties with acute or convalescent COVID-19. The sample comprised peripheral blood. This sequence joins TRBV6-5 and TRBJ1-6; D not resolved. DNA for the CDR3: TGTGCCAGCAGTTACGGAGGCCGCGACGGTTCACCCCTCCACTTT. It codes for CASSYGGRDGSPLHF.